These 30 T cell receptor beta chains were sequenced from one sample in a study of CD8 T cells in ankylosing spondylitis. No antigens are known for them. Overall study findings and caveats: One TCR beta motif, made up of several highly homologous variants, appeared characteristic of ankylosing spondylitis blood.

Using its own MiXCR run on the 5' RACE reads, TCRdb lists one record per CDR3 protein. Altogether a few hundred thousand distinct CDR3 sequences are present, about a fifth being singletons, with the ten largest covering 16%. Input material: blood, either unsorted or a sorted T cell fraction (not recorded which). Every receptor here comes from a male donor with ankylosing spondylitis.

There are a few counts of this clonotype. Here the CDR3 DNA reads TGTGCCAGCAGTTTCTCTGGGACTAGCGGCGGGGAGACCCAGTACTTC. Translated, it gives CASSFSGTSGGETQYF. This chain uses TRBV12-3 or TRBV12-4 with TRBJ2-5; 11 bases agree with TRBD2. The CDR3 sequence is 16 residues long. Trimming at V came to 3 bases and at J to 5 bases, leaving 8 bases not matched to a gene.

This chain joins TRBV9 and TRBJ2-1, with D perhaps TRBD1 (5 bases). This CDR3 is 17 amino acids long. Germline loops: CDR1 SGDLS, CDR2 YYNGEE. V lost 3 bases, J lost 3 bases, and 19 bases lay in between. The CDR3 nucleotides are TGTGCCAGCAGCGCCCCTAGTAGGGGAACCGTCTACAATGAGCAGTTCTTC. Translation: CASSAPSRGTVYNEQFF.

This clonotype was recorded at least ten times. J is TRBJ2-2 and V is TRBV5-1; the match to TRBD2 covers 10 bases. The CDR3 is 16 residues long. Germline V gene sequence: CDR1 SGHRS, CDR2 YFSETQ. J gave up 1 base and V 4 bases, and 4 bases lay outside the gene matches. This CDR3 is CASSRGLARNTGELFF. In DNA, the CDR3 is TGCGCCAGCAGCCGGGGACTAGCGAGGAACACCGGGGAGCTGTTTTTT.

CDR3 loop: CSVLTSTNSGELFF. DNA of the CDR3: TGCAGTGTACTGACTAGCACTAACTCCGGGGAGCTGTTTTTT. V gene TRBV20-1 combines with J gene TRBJ2-2, with 7 bases matching TRBD2. J gave up 6 bases and V 7 bases, and 11 bases lay outside the gene matches. The CDR3 is 14 amino acids. CDR1 is DFQATT, CDR2 SNEGSKA, per germline (reference sequence).

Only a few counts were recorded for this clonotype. The CDR3 DNA sequence: TGTGCCACCAGCAGAGGGGGCACGGAAGAGACCCAGTACTTC. Residues: CATSRGGTEETQYF. V and J are TRBV15 and TRBJ2-5, with D tentatively TRBD1 (5 bases). In germline, CDR1 is LNHNV, CDR2 YYDKDF (reference sequence). Between the trimmed V and J ends, which lost 1 base and 3 bases, there was a span of 9 bases. The length of the CDR3 is 14 residues.

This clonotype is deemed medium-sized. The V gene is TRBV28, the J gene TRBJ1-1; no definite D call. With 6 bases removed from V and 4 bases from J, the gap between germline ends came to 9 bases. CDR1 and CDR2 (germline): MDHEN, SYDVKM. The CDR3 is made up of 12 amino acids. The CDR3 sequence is CASSMEVTEAFF. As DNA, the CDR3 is TGTGCCAGCAGCATGGAAGTCACTGAAGCTTTCTTT.

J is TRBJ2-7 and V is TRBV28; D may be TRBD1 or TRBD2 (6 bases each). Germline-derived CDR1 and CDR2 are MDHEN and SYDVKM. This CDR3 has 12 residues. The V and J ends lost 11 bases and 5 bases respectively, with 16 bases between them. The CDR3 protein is CALKGGRNEQYF. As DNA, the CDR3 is TGTGCCCTCAAAGGGGGGCGAAACGAGCAGTACTTC.

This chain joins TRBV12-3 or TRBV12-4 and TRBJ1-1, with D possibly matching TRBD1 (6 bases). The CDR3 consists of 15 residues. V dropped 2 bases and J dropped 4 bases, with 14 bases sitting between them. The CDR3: CASSLTGRGITEAFF. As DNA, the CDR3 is TGTGCCAGCAGTTTAACTGGCAGGGGTATCACTGAAGCTTTCTTT.

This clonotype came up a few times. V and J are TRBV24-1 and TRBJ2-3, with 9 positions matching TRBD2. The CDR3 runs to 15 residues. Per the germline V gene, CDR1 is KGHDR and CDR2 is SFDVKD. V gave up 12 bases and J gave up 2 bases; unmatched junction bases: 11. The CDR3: CAASAAGGITDTQYF. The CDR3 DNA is TGTGCCGCCTCAGCGGCGGGAGGGATCACAGATACGCAGTATTTT.

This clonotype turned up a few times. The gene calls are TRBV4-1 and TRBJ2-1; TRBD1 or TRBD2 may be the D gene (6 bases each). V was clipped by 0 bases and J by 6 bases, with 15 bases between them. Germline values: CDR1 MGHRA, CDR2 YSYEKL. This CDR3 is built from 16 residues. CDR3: CASSQDGGWRGNEQFF. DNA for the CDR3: TGCGCCAGCAGCCAAGATGGGGGCTGGCGGGGCAATGAGCAGTTCTTC.

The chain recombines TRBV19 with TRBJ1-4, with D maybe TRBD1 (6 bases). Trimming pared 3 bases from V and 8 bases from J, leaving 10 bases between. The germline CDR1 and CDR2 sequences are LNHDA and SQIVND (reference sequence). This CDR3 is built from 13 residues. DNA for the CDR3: TGTGCCAGTAGTATTACAGGGAACGAAAAACTGTTTTTT. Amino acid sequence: CASSITGNEKLFF.

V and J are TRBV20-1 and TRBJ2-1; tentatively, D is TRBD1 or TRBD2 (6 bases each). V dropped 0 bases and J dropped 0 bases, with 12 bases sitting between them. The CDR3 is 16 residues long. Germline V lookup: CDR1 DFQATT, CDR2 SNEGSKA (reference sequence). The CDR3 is CSARDGGRSSYNEQFF. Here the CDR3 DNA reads TGCAGTGCTAGAGATGGGGGGCGAAGCTCCTACAATGAGCAGTTCTTC.

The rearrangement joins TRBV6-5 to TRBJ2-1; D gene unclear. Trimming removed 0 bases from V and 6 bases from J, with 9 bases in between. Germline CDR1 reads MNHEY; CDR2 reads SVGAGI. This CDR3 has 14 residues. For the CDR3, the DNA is TGTGCCAGCAGTTACTCCGGCGGCCCCAATGAGCAGTTCTTC. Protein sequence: CASSYSGGPNEQFF.

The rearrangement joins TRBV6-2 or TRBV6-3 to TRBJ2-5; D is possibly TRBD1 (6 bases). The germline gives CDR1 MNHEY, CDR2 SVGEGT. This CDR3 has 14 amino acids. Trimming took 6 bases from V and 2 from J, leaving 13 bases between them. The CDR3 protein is CASSAQGGQETQYF. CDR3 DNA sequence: TGTGCCAGCAGCGCCCAAGGGGGACAAGAGACCCAGTACTTC.

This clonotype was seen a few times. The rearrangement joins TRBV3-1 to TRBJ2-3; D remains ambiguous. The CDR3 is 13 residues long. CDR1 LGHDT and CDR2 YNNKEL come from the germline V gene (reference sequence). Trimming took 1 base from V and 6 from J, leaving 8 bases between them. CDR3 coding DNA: TGTGCCAGCAGCCAAGGCACCTCGGATACGCAGTATTTT. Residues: CASSQGTSDTQYF.

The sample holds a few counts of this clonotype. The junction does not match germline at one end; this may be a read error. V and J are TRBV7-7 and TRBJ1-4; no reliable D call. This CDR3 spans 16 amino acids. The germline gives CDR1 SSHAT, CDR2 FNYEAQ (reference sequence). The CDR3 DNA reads TGTGCTAGCAGCTTTGGCCCACCTCTCAGCGGTGAAAAACTGTTTTTT. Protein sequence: CASSFGPPLSGEKLFF.

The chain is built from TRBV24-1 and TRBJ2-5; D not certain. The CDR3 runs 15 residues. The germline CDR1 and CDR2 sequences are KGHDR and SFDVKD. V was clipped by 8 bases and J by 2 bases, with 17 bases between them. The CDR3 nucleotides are TGTGCCACCAATGAAACGGACGGTGGACAAGAGACCCAGTACTTC. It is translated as CATNETDGGQETQYF.

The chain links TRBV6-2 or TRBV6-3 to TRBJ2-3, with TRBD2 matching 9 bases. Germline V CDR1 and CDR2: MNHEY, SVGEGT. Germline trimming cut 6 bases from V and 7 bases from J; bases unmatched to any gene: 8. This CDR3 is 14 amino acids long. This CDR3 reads CASRPGLASYTQYF. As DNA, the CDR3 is TGTGCCAGCAGACCGGGACTAGCTTCGTATACGCAGTATTTT.

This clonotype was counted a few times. CDR3 coding DNA: TGTGCCACCAGTGATTTGGGCAGGGGTCCCTACAATGAGCAGTTCTTC. Protein: CATSDLGRGPYNEQFF. The J gene is TRBJ2-1, the V gene TRBV24-1; the D gene is possibly TRBD1 (6 bases). Looked up from germline, CDR1 is KGHDR and CDR2 is SFDVKD. The CDR3 spans 16 residues. Trimming took 0 bases from V and 2 from J, leaving 10 bases between them.

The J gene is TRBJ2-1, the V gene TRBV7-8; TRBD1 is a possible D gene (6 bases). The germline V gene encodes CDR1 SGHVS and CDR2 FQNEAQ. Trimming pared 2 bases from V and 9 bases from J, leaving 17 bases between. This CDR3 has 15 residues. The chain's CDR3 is CASSLIREQGSEQFF. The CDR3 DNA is TGTGCCAGCAGCTTAATCCGCGAGCAGGGGAGTGAGCAGTTCTTC.

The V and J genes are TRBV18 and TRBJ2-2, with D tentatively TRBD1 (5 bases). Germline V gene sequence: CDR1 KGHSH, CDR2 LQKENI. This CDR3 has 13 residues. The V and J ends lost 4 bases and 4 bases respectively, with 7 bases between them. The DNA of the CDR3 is TGTGCCAGCTCACGACAGTTCACCGGGGAGCTGTTTTTT. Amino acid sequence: CASSRQFTGELFF.

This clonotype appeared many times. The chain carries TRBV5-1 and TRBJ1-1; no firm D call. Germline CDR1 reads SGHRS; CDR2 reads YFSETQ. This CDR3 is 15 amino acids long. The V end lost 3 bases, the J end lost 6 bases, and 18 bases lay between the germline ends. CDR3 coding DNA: TGCGCCAGCAGCTCCTCGACACCGGTGATTTCTGAAGCTTTCTTT. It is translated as CASSSSTPVISEAFF.

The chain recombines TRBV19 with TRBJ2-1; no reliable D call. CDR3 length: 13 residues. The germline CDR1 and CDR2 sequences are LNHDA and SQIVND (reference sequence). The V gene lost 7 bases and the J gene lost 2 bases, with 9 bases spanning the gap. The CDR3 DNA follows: TGTGCCAGTATGGTTACCCCCTACAATGAGCAGTTCTTC. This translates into CASMVTPYNEQFF.

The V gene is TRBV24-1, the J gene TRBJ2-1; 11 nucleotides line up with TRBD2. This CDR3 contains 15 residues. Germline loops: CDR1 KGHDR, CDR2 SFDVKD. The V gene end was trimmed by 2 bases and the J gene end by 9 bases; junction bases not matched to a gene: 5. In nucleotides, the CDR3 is TGTGCCACCAGTGATTCACTAGCGGGAGTCGTTGAGCAGTTCTTC. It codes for CATSDSLAGVVEQFF.

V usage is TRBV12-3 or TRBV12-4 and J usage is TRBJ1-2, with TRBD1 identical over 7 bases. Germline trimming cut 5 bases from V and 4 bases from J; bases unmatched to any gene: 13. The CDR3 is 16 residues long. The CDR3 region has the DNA TGTGCCAGCAGTCCGCTCGGGACAGCGCTTCCCTATGGCTACACCTTC. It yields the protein CASSPLGTALPYGYTF.

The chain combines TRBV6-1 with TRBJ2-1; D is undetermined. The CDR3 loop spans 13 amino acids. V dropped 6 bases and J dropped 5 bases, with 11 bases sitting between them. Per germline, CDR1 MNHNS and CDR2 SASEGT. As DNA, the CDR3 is TGTGCCAGCAGGAACACGGTTGACAATGAGCAGTTCTTC. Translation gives CASRNTVDNEQFF.

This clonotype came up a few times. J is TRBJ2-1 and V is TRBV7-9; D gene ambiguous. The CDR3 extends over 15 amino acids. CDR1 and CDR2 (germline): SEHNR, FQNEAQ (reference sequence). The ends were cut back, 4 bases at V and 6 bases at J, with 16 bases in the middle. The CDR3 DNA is TGTGCCAGCAGCTCCTCACTGTACGGGTTCAATGAGCAGTTCTTC. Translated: CASSSSLYGFNEQFF.

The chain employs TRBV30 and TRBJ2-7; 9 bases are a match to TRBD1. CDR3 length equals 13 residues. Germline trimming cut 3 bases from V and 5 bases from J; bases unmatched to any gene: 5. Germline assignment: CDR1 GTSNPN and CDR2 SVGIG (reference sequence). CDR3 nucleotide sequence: TGTGCCTGGAGGAGGACAGGGGTGGACGAGCAGTACTTC. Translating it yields CAWRRTGVDEQYF. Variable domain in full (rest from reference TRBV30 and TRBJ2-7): SQTIHQWPATLVQPVGSPLSLECTVEGTSNPNLYWYRQAAGRGLQLLFYSVGIGQISSEVPQNLSASRPQDRQFILSSKKLLLSDSGFYLCAWRRTGVDEQYFGPGTRLTVT.

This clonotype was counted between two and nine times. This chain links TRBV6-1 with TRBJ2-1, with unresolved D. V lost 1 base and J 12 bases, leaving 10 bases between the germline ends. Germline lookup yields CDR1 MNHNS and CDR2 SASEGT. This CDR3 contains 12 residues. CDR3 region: CASSEVGSRQFF. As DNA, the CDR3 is TGTGCCAGCAGTGAAGTGGGTAGCCGGCAGTTCTTC.

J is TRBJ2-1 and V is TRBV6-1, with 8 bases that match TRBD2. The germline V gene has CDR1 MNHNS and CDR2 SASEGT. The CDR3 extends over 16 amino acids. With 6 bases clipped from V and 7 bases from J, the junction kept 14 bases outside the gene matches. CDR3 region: CASSSSGSFVVNEQFF. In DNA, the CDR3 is TGTGCCAGCAGCTCTAGCGGGTCTTTCGTAGTGAATGAGCAGTTCTTC.